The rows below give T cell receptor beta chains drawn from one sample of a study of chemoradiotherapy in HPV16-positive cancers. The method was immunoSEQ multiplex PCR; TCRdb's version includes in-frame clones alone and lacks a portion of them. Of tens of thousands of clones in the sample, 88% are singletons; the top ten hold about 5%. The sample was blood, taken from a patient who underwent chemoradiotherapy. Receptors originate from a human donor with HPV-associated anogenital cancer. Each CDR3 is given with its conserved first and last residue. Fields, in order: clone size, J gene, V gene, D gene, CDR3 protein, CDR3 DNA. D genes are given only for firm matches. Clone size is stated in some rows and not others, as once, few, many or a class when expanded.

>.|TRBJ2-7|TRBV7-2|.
CASSLKVPYEQYF
TGTGCCAGCAGCTTAAAAGTCCCTTACGAGCAGTACTTC
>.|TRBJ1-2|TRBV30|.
CALRSGWRGYTF
TGTGCCTTACGTTCGGGATGGAGGGGCTACACCTTC
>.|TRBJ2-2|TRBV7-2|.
CASSPNPWDTGELFF
TGTGCCAGCAGCCCGAATCCGTGGGACACCGGGGAGCTGTTTTTT
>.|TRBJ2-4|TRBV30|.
CAWTVGGGRNIQYF
TGTGCCTGGACTGTAGGAGGGGGCCGGAACATTCAGTACTTC
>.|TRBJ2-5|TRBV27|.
CASSLYGVGDTKTQYF
TGTGCCAGCAGTTTATACGGGGTCGGGGATACAAAGACCCAGTACTTC
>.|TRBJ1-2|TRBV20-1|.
CSARDVQVNTF
TGCAGTGCTAGAGATGTACAGGTCAACACCTTC
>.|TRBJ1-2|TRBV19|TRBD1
CASSSDRGRNYGYTF
TGTGCCAGTAGTTCGGACAGGGGGCGTAACTATGGCTACACCTTC
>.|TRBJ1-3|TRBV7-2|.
CASSLDSRTGNTIYF
TGTGCCAGCAGCTTAGATTCGAGGACTGGAAACACCATATATTTT
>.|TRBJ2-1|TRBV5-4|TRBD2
CASSLAGGPNNEQFF
TGTGCCAGCAGCTTAGCGGGGGGGCCAAACAATGAGCAGTTCTTC
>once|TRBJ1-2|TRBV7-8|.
CASSLWIWALGGYTF
TGTGCCAGCAGCTTATGGATTTGGGCCCTGGGTGGCTACACCTTC
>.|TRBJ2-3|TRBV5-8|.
CASSIRPRDTQYF
TGTGCCAGCAGCATCCGACCCAGAGATACGCAGTATTTT
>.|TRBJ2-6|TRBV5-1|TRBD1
CASSGTAGANVLTF
TGCGCCAGCAGCGGGACAGCTGGGGCCAACGTCCTGACTTTC
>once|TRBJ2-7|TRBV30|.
CAWTATNYEQYF
TGTGCCTGGACAGCTACCAACTACGAGCAGTACTTC
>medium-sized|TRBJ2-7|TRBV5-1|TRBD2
CASSWTSGGAIVHEQYF
TGCGCCAGCAGCTGGACTAGCGGGGGGGCCATTGTCCACGAGCAGTACTTC
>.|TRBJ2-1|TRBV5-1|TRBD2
CASSSGLARGDEQFF
TGCGCCAGCAGCTCGGGACTAGCGAGAGGGGATGAGCAGTTCTTC
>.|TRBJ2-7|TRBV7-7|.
CASSPLRAKPGEQYF
TGTGCTAGCAGCCCGTTGCGGGCTAAACCGGGTGAGCAGTACTTC
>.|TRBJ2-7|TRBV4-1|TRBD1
CASSLGQGAFYEQYF
TGCGCCAGCAGCCTAGGACAGGGGGCTTTCTACGAGCAGTACTTC
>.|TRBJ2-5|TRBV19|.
CAGQETQYF
TGTGCCGGACAAGAGACCCAGTACTTC
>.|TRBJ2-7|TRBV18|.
CASSNRGSYEQYF
TGTGCCAGCTCAAATAGGGGCTCCTACGAGCAGTACTTC
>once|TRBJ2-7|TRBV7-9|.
CASSLSQGSYEQYF
TGTGCCAGCAGCCTATCGCAGGGCTCCTACGAGCAGTACTTC
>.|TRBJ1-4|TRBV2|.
CASRQSNEKLFF
TGTGCCAGCAGGCAGAGTAATGAAAAACTGTTTTTT
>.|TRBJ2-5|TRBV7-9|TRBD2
CASSALGGGAETQYF
TGTGCCAGCAGCGCTCTAGGCGGGGGGGCCGAGACCCAGTACTTC
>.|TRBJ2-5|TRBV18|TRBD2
CASSPGTSGSGGETQYF
TGTGCCAGCTCACCGGGGACTAGCGGGAGCGGGGGAGAGACCCAGTACTTC
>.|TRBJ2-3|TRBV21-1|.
CASSTLGGGGTDTQYF
TGTGCCAGCAGCACTCTAGGAGGGGGGGGAACAGATACGCAGTATTTT
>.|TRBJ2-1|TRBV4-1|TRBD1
CASSHRDRGYEQFF
TGCGCCAGCAGCCATCGGGACAGGGGATATGAGCAGTTCTTC
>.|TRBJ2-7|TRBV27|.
CASSFRPGHEDNEQYF
TGTGCCAGCAGTTTTCGACCGGGACATGAGGACAACGAGCAGTACTTC
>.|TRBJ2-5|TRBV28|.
CASSFHRTKETQYF
TGTGCCAGCAGTTTCCACAGGACCAAAGAGACCCAGTACTTC
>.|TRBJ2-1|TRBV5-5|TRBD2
CASSSSGAYNEQFF
TGTGCCAGCAGCTCTAGCGGGGCCTACAATGAGCAGTTCTTC
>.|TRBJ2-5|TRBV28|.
CASSPHKALADSQETQYF
TGTGCCAGCAGTCCCCACAAGGCCCTTGCGGACTCACAAGAGACCCAGTACTTC
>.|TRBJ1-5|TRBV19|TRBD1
CASNSGGFQPQHF
TGTGCCAGTAATTCAGGGGGCTTTCAGCCCCAGCATTTT
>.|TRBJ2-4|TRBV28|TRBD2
CASSPPRGVTKNIQYF
TGTGCCAGCAGTCCCCCGCGGGGGGTGACCAAAAACATTCAGTACTTC
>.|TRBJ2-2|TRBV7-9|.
CASSLGTGELFF
TGTGCCAGCAGCTTAGGCACCGGGGAGCTGTTTTTT
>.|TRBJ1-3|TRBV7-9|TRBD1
CASSPLRTGGNTIYF
TGTGCCAGCAGCCCTCTACGGACAGGCGGAAACACCATATATTTT
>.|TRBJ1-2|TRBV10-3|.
CAISQRGLYGYTF
TGTGCCATCAGTCAAAGGGGTTTATATGGCTACACCTTC
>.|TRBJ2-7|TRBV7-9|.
CASSSSSYEQYF
TGTGCCAGCAGCTCCAGCTCCTACGAGCAGTACTTC
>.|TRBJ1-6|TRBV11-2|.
CASSLEPGNSPLHF
TGTGCCAGCAGCTTAGAACCAGGGAATTCACCCCTCCACTTT
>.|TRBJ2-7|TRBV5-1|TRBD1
CASSPEPGQGGEQYF
TGCGCCAGCAGCCCAGAACCGGGACAGGGGGGCGAGCAGTACTTC
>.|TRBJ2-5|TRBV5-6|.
CASSSRRGLVETQYF
TGTGCCAGCAGCTCTCGGCGCGGCCTTGTGGAGACCCAGTACTTC
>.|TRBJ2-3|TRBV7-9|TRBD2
CASSTGTSGSDTQYF
TGTGCCAGCAGCACCGGGACTAGCGGATCAGATACGCAGTATTTT
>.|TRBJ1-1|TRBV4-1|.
CASSPQGPLEAFF
TGCGCCAGCAGCCCCCAGGGGCCACTTGAAGCTTTCTTT
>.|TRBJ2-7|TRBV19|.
CASSTGPYEQYF
TGTGCCAGTAGTACCGGACCTTACGAGCAGTACTTC
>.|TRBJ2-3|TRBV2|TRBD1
CASSRDRGTDTQYF
TGTGCCAGCAGTCGGGACAGGGGCACGGATACGCAGTATTTT
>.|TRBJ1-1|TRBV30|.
CAGQGASEAFF
TGTGCCGGGCAAGGGGCCTCTGAAGCTTTCTTT
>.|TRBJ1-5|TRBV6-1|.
CASSEILGRRPQHF
TGTGCCAGCAGTGAAATTTTGGGGCGCAGGCCCCAGCATTTT
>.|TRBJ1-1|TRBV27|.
CASSFDLNTEAFF
TGTGCCAGCAGTTTTGACCTGAACACTGAAGCTTTCTTT
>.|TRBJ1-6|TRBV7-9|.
CASSLGVPTLNSPLHF
TGTGCCAGCAGCTTAGGGGTCCCGACCCTTAATTCACCCCTCCACTTT
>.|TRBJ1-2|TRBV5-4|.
CASSLVQLGGYTF
TGTGCCAGCAGCTTGGTTCAGTTAGGTGGCTACACCTTC
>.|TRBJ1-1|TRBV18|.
CASSSRRDTEAFF
TGTGCCAGCTCATCTCGACGGGACACTGAAGCTTTCTTT
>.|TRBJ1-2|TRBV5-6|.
CATHPVGQGYGYTF
TGTGCCACCCACCCAGTGGGTCAGGGCTATGGCTACACCTTC
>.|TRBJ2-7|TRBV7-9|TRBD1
CASSFDPGQGPYEQYF
TGTGCCAGCAGCTTCGATCCGGGACAGGGCCCCTACGAGCAGTACTTC